A single sample is the source of the 5 T cell receptor beta chains below, sequenced in a study of blood T cell repertoires in COVID-19. Profiled with immunoSEQ multiplex PCR; TCRdb holds only in-frame clones, not every one. The sample lists roughly 100,000 clones, roughly 86% occurring once. The source material was peripheral blood. Receptors originate from a human donor in a cohort sampled during active COVID-19.

The chain combines TRBV10-1 with TRBJ2-1; 9 bases agree with TRBD2. This CDR3 spans 14 amino acids. Germline V gene data show CDR1 as WNHNN and CDR2 as SYGVQD (reference sequence). J gave up 6 bases and V 4 bases, and 4 bases lay outside the gene matches. The CDR3 loop is CASSVSGGPNEQFF. The CDR3 nucleotides read TGCGCCAGCAGTGTTAGCGGGGGACCCAATGAGCAGTTCTTC.

The chain combines TRBV19 with TRBJ2-5, with D perhaps matching TRBD1 (6 bases). V lost 5 bases to trimming and J lost 3 bases, with 16 bases between them. This CDR3 comprises 15 residues. The germline V gene encodes CDR1 LNHDA and CDR2 SQIVND (reference sequence). The CDR3 DNA follows: TGTGCCAGTAGTCAATCAACAGGGCGGAAAGAGACCCAGTACTTC. Protein product: CASSQSTGRKETQYF.

The gene calls are TRBV3-1 (or the pseudogene TRBV3-2) and TRBJ2-4, with TRBD2 matching over 15 bases. From germline, CDR1 is LGHDT and CDR2 YNNKEL (reference sequence). The CDR3 consists of 18 residues. With V trimmed by 1 base and J by 0 bases, 1 base remained unmatched. CDR3 coding DNA: TGTGCCAGCAGCCAAGGGACTAGCGGGGGGGTAGCCAAAAACATTCAGTACTTC. This sequence encodes CASSQGTSGGVAKNIQYF.

The chain employs TRBV7-9 and TRBJ2-1, with 9 bases matching TRBD1. V trimming: 5 bases; J trimming: 6 bases; junction bases outside the gene matches: 8. The CDR3 runs 15 residues. From germline, CDR1 is SEHNR and CDR2 FQNEAQ (reference sequence). The CDR3 reads CASSHRDRVRNEQFF. CDR3 sequence (DNA): TGTGCCAGCAGCCACCGGGACAGGGTGCGCAATGAGCAGTTCTTC.

The V and J genes are TRBV28 and TRBJ2-7, with D perhaps matching TRBD2 (6 bases). Looked up from germline, CDR1 is MDHEN and CDR2 is SYDVKM. Trimming stripped 2 bases from V and 4 bases from J, with 12 bases between. The CDR3 spans 14 residues. The chain's CDR3 is CASSLTGVVYEQYF. In nucleotides, the CDR3 is TGTGCCAGCAGTTTAACGGGAGTCGTTTACGAGCAGTACTTC.